There are a few counts of the clone carrying this TCR beta chain. This specimen comes from a study of identical twins. MiXCR, applied by TCRdb to the 5' RACE reads, yields one record per CDR3 protein. The sample has about 490,000 distinct CDR3 sequences; approximately 14% are singletons. In every case, the donor was a healthy Caucasian. The germline V gene encodes CDR1 MNHEY and CDR2 SVGAGI. This CDR3 spans 15 amino acids. V was clipped by 5 bases and J by 9 bases; unmatched bases: 16. These data also formed part of another study, on yellow fever vaccine responses in identical twins.

The chain carries TRBV6-5 and TRBJ2-7; the match to TRBD1 covers 7 bases. This clonotype was obtained from a woman aged 18-29 years in good health. The sequencing input was CD4+ T cells sorted from blood. The CDR3 DNA is TGTGCCAGCAGTCACGGGACAGAAGGCCGGACCGGGCAGTACTTC. This sequence encodes CASSHGTEGRTGQYF.